These 17 T cell receptor beta chains were sequenced from one sample in a study of T cell responses to AZD1222 COVID-19 vaccine. TCRdb's copy holds only in-frame clones and misses some; the assay was immunoSEQ multiplex PCR. The sample has 90,000 to 95,000 clones, approximately 90% seen once. The sequences come from peripheral blood, collected 28 days after the second AZD1222 dose. The receptors here all came from an adult who received the AZD1222 COVID-19 vaccine.

At least ten counts were recorded for this clone. The chain combines TRBV5-8 with TRBJ2-3; the D is unclear. The V gene lost 0 bases and the J gene lost 4 bases, with 6 bases spanning the gap. Germline lookup yields CDR1 SGHTS and CDR2 YDEGEE. The CDR3 runs 13 residues. The CDR3 nucleotides read TGTGCCAGCAGCTTGGAAACAGCAGATACGCAGTATTTT. Translated, it gives CASSLETADTQYF. The whole variable domain, remainder taken from reference TRBV5-8 and TRBJ2-3, is EAGVTQSPTHLIKTRGQQATLRCSPISGHTSVYWYQQALGLGLQFLLWYDEGEERNRGNFPPRFSGRQFPNYSSELNVNALELEDSALYLCASSLETADTQYFGPGTRLTVL.

The CDR3 sequence: CASSPPRQGRTGELFF. In nucleotides, the CDR3 is TGTGCCAGCAGCCCCCCTAGACAGGGTAGAACCGGGGAGCTGTTTTTT. V and J are TRBV5-6 and TRBJ2-2, with 7 nucleotides matching TRBD1. The junction had 11 bases not matched to a gene; V was cut back by 4 bases and J by 5 bases. Germline loops: CDR1 SGHDT, CDR2 YYEEEE. CDR3 size: 16 residues.

V gene TRBV5-6 combines with J gene TRBJ1-2; D call uncertain. Between the trimmed V and J ends, which lost 0 bases and 8 bases, there was a span of 11 bases. From germline, CDR1 is SGHDT and CDR2 YYEEEE. There are 13 residues in the CDR3. CDR3 region: CASSLDFYGGYTF. Written as DNA, the CDR3 is TGTGCCAGCAGCTTGGACTTCTACGGCGGCTACACCTTC.

There are a few counts of this clone. This CDR3 is also generated by other DNA sequences in the sample. The V and J genes are TRBV7-3 and TRBJ1-2; D may be TRBD1 (6 bases). Germline CDR1 and CDR2: SGHTA and FQGTGA. The CDR3 consists of 13 residues. V dropped 3 bases and J dropped 2 bases, with 7 bases sitting between them. CDR3 in amino acids: CASSLDSNYGYTF. CDR3 bases: TGTGCCAGCAGCTTGGACAGCAACTATGGCTACACCTTC. The complete variable domain, with remaining parts taken from reference TRBV7-3 and TRBJ1-2, reads GAGVSQTPSNKVTEKGKYVELRCDPISGHTALYWYRQSLGQGPEFLIYFQGTGAADDSGLPNDRFFAVRPEGSVSTLKIQRTERGDSAVYLCASSLDSNYGYTFGSGTRLTVV.

This chain links TRBV2 with TRBJ1-1; TRBD1 matches 11 bases. The J segment lost 1 base and the V segment lost 6 bases, leaving 7 bases of the junction unmatched. CDR1 is SNHLY and CDR2 is FYNNEI in the germline V gene. The CDR3 has 16 amino acids. The CDR3 DNA reads TGTGCCAGCAGGGTGGGACAGGGGGTAGCGAACACTGAAGCTTTCTTT. Its translation is CASRVGQGVANTEAFF.

The J gene is TRBJ1-1, the V gene TRBV5-8, with 7 positions matching TRBD1. Losses at the gene ends were 4 bases for V and 2 bases for J; bases not matched to a gene: 11. CDR3 length: 16 residues. The germline CDR1 and CDR2 sequences are SGHTS and YDEGEE. The CDR3 DNA follows: TGTGCCAGCAGCCCCCGACAGGGTGTGGGAAACACTGAAGCTTTCTTT. Translating gives CASSPRQGVGNTEAFF.

A few counts support this clone. The chain couples TRBV25-1 to TRBJ2-5; D possibly corresponds to TRBD2 (6 bases). The V end was cut by 6 bases, the J end by 5 bases, with 16 bases between. CDR1 and CDR2 (germline): MGHDK, SYGVNS. The CDR3 totals 14 residues. The CDR3 is CASRESARGETQYF. In nucleotides, the CDR3 is TGTGCCAGCAGGGAGTCTGCGCGGGGTGAGACCCAGTACTTC.

This clone showed up just once. The chain employs TRBV2 and TRBJ1-3; 7 bases align to TRBD1. The CDR3 length is 14 residues. Unmatched junction bases numbered 3, after V lost 5 bases and J lost 2 bases. The germline V gene encodes CDR1 SNHLY and CDR2 FYNNEI. This CDR3 is CASSYGQAGNTIYF. In DNA form, the CDR3 reads TGTGCCAGCAGTTACGGACAGGCTGGAAACACCATATATTTT.

The chain is built from TRBV4-2 and TRBJ2-1; D is unresolved. The CDR3 runs to 20 residues. Trimming left V 1 base short and J 0 bases short, with 22 bases between. The V gene's germline CDR1 is LGHNA and CDR2 YNFKEQ. The CDR3 DNA is TGTGCCAGCAGCCAAGTGCTCCCGAGCGCTAGTTACAGCTCCTACAATGAGCAGTTCTTC. Encoded protein: CASSQVLPSASYSSYNEQFF.

J is TRBJ2-7 and V is TRBV6-2 or TRBV6-3, with 9 positions matching TRBD1. V shed 4 bases and J 0 bases; nucleotides not matched to a gene: 4. There are 15 residues in the CDR3. CDR1 is MNHEY, CDR2 SVGEGT, per germline. In nucleotides, the CDR3 is TGTGCCAGCAGTTTCCCGGGACAGGGCTCCTACGAGCAGTACTTC. This encodes CASSFPGQGSYEQYF.

This chain links TRBV7-2 with TRBJ2-3; D may be TRBD1 or TRBD2 (6 bases each). Trimming removed 0 bases at V and 5 bases at J, with 15 bases between. This CDR3 comprises 16 residues. Germline loops: CDR1 SGHTA, CDR2 FQGNSA. The CDR3 is CASSLARGADQDTQYF. Written as DNA, the CDR3 is TGTGCCAGCAGCTTAGCGAGGGGGGCTGACCAAGATACGCAGTATTTT.

The V and J genes are TRBV2 and TRBJ2-6; D gene unclear. Germline V gene sequence: CDR1 SNHLY, CDR2 FYNNEI. The ends were cut back, 6 bases at V and 4 bases at J, with 19 bases in the middle. CDR3 size: 17 residues. The CDR3 DNA sequence: TGTGCCAGCAGCGGCTCCTTGGGCAGACCAGGGGCCAACGTCCTGACTTTC. Translated: CASSGSLGRPGANVLTF.

The genes are TRBV3-1 (or the pseudogene TRBV3-2) and TRBJ1-2; D is undetermined. CDR1 is LGHDT, CDR2 YNNKEL, per germline (reference sequence). CDR3 length equals 14 residues. With 4 bases removed from V and 4 bases from J, the gap between germline ends came to 13 bases. CDR3 nucleotides: TGTGCCAGCAGCCGTGGGGAGGGCCGCTATGGCTACACCTTC. As protein: CASSRGEGRYGYTF.

This chain connects TRBV6-5 to TRBJ2-7; no reliable D call. CDR1 and CDR2 from the germline V gene are MNHEY and SVGAGI. CDR3 length equals 12 residues. V was clipped by 8 bases and J by 5 bases, with 13 bases between them. The CDR3 nucleotides are TGTGCCAGCGGGGATTTTGCCCACGAGCAGTACTTC. Its protein is CASGDFAHEQYF.

This sequence joins TRBV4-1 and TRBJ2-1; 10 nucleotides align to TRBD2. The CDR3 loop spans 17 amino acids. Unmatched junction bases numbered 14, after V lost 5 bases and J lost 7 bases. Germline V gene lookup returns CDR1 MGHRA and CDR2 YSYEKL. This CDR3 reads CASSLGWVASGGNEQFF. The DNA of the CDR3 is TGCGCCAGCAGCTTGGGTTGGGTTGCTAGCGGGGGAAATGAGCAGTTCTTC.

The chain recombines TRBV28 with TRBJ2-7; possibly TRBD2 for D (6 bases). Germline CDR1 MDHEN, CDR2 SYDVKM. The CDR3 is 13 amino acids. V lost 3 bases to trimming and J lost 4 bases, with 10 bases between them. The CDR3 region has the DNA TGTGCCAGCAGTTTGGGACTCAAATACGAGCAGTACTTC. Protein sequence: CASSLGLKYEQYF.

The rearrangement joins TRBV11-3 to TRBJ2-3; possibly TRBD1 for D (6 bases). Trimming pared 4 bases from V and 10 bases from J, leaving 15 bases between. The V gene's germline CDR1 is SGHNT and CDR2 YENEEA. The CDR3 length is 13 residues. As DNA, the CDR3 is TGTGCCAGCAGCTCCACAACCCAGGGGCCGCAGTATTTT. This translates into CASSSTTQGPQYF.